The subject of this entry is one T cell receptor beta chain. To make TCR beta libraries, researchers used iRepertoire HTBI primers and Arm-PCR of CDR3 regions. Using its own MiXCR run on the multiplex PCR reads, TCRdb lists one record per CDR3 protein. The sample lists roughly 520,000 distinct CDR3 sequences, approximately 12% seen once, with around 10% in the top ten. The sample comes from a study of regulatory T cells in long-lasting Graves disease. Stated time point: newly diagnosed GD, antithyroid drugs for less than 3 months. Scientists built the TCR library using RNA that was extracted from PBMCs. Patients all came to the study from an endocrinology department in Xi'an, China. This CDR3 region has 13 residues. Germline V lookup: CDR1 DFQATT, CDR2 SNEGSKA (reference sequence). V gave up 6 bases and J gave up 10 bases; unmatched junction bases: 11. These data also formed part of another study, on T cells in Graves' hyperthyroidism and ophthalmopathy. That report notes: The HTBI primer set drove a first-round RT-PCR of the TCR CDR3. Also found in blood were most expanded thyroid clonotypes above 0.001.

This sequence originates from a woman aged 25 to 45 with Graves disease. The rearrangement links TRBV20-1 to TRBJ2-1, with TRBD1 matching over 8 bases. Sequenced material: peripheral blood mononuclear cells (PBMCs), taken at new diagnosis, from a patient treated with antithyroid drugs. The CDR3, as DNA: TGCAGTGCCAGGACAGGGTCGCCCTACGAGCAGTTCTTC. Translated, it gives CSARTGSPYEQFF.